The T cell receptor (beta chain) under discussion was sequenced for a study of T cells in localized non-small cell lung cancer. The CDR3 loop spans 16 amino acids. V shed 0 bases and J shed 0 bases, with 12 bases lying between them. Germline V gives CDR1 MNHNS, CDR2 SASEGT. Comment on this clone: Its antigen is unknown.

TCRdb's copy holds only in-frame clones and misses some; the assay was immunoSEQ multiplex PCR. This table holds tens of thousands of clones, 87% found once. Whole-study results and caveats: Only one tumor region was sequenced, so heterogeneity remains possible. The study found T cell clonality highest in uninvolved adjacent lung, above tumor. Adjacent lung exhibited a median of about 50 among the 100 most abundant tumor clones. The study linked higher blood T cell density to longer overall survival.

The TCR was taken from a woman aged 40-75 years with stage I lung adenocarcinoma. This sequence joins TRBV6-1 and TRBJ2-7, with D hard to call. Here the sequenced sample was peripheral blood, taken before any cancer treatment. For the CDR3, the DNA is TGTGCCAGCAGTGAAGCAGGCAGCCAGAGCTCCTACGAGCAGTACTTC. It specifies CASSEAGSQSSYEQYF.